Below are 27 T cell receptor beta chains sequenced from a single sample in a study of response to subunit inactivated influenza vaccine. TCRdb independently ran MiXCR on the RT-PCR reads; one entry per CDR3 protein. The table records almost 600,000 distinct CDR3 sequences, roughly 15% of them present only once. The source material was PBMCs from blood, sampled 12 days after vaccination. These receptors were collected from a middle-aged man who received an inactivated influenza vaccine.

This clonotype has more than one count but fewer than ten. The chain uses TRBV6-1 and TRBJ2-5; D possibly corresponds to TRBD2 (6 bases). Trimming left V 4 bases short and J 1 base short, with 10 bases between. This CDR3 contains 14 residues. Germline V CDR1 and CDR2: MNHNS, SASEGT. CDR3 sequence (DNA): TGTGCCAGCAGTGGAACTAGCCCCCAAGAGACCCAGTACTTC. It translates to CASSGTSPQETQYF.

The rearrangement uses TRBV29-1 and TRBJ2-2, with unresolved D. CDR3 length equals 10 residues. Trimming took 4 bases from V and 8 from J, leaving 5 bases between them. Germline lookup yields CDR1 SQVTM and CDR2 ANQGSEA. CDR3 amino acids: CSVGSGELFF. For the CDR3, the DNA is TGCAGCGTTGGCTCTGGGGAGCTGTTTTTT.

This clonotype was seen only a few times. The V gene is TRBV29-1, the J gene TRBJ1-1; weak D call: TRBD1 (6 bases). This CDR3 is built from 12 residues. Germline V gene data show CDR1 as SQVTM and CDR2 as ANQGSEA. Trimming cost V 6 bases and J 4 bases, with 12 bases left between them. The CDR3 nucleotides read TGCAGCGTGCTGGGGGCCGGCACTGAAGCTTTCTTT. Residues: CSVLGAGTEAFF.

This chain uses TRBV20-1 with TRBJ2-1, with 16 bases lining up with TRBD2. Germline CDR1 DFQATT, CDR2 SNEGSKA (reference sequence). J gave up 9 bases and V 5 bases, and 7 bases lay outside the gene matches. CDR3 size: 15 residues. CDR3 nucleotides: TGCAGTGCTCCGGGACTAGCGGGAGGGAGGAGTGAGCAGTTCTTC. This sequence encodes CSAPGLAGGRSEQFF.

The chain carries TRBV19 and TRBJ2-1; 7 bases fit TRBD2. The CDR3 covers 14 residues. Trimming cost V 1 base and J 9 bases; bases outside gene matches: 6. CDR1 and CDR2 from the germline V gene are LNHDA and SQIVND (reference sequence). CDR3 bases: TGTGCCAGTAGTATAGGGTCGGTAGCGGGTGAGCAGTTCTTC. Protein sequence: CASSIGSVAGEQFF.

The V call is TRBV21-1, the J call TRBJ1-2; TRBD1, the D gene given by the table, was not confirmed from the DNA. TRBV21-1 has pseudogene status. The CDR3 extends over 11 amino acids. The CDR3 sequence: CASRPLYGYTF. The DNA of the CDR3 is TGTGCCAGCAGGCCCCTCTATGGCTACACCTTC.

This clonotype was recorded a few times. This rearrangement joins TRBV5-1 to TRBJ1-4; TRBD1 aligns across 8 bases. Germline V lookup: CDR1 SGHRS, CDR2 YFSETQ. This CDR3 region has 15 residues. V lost 4 bases and J lost 11; bases outside the gene matches: 13. In nucleotides, the CDR3 is TGCGCCAGCAGCAGGGGACAGGAGGGTTTAAGGAAACTGTTTTTT. Its translation: CASSRGQEGLRKLFF.

This clonotype was picked up a small number of times. The chain carries TRBV3-1 and TRBJ1-2; 9 bases line up with TRBD1. The CDR3 extends over 12 amino acids. With V trimmed by 8 bases and J by 8 bases, 6 bases remained unmatched. The germline V gene encodes CDR1 LGHDT and CDR2 YNNKEL (reference sequence). The CDR3 region is CASYRQGGGYTF. Written as DNA, the CDR3 is TGTGCCAGCTATCGACAGGGGGGAGGCTACACCTTC. Together with reference TRBV3-1 and TRBJ1-2, the CDR3 gives the full variable domain: DTAVSQTPKYLVTQMGNDKSIKCEQNLGHDTMYWYKQDSKKFLKIMFSYNNKELIINETVPNRFSPKSPDKAHLNLHINSLELGDSAVYFCASYRQGGGYTFGSGTRLTVV.

V and J are TRBV5-1 and TRBJ2-3; no clear D. Trimming pared 3 bases from V and 2 bases from J, leaving 10 bases between. The germline V gene encodes CDR1 SGHRS and CDR2 YFSETQ. CDR3 length: 14 amino acids. CDR3 sequence (DNA): TGCGCCAGCAGCTACGATCAACCCACAGATACGCAGTATTTT. Translation gives CASSYDQPTDTQYF.

This clonotype appeared a few times. The rearrangement links TRBV15 to TRBJ2-3; weak D call: TRBD1 (6 bases). V was pared by 5 bases and J by 1 base, with 13 bases between. CDR3 length equals 15 residues. From germline, CDR1 is LNHNV and CDR2 YYDKDF (reference sequence). CDR3 in amino acids: CATSRAGVGTDTQYF. The DNA for the CDR3 is TGTGCCACCAGCCGGGCAGGGGTAGGCACAGATACGCAGTATTTT.

This clonotype was seen a few times. The chain combines TRBV4-3 with TRBJ1-1; D ambiguous. Germline V CDR1 and CDR2: LGHNA, YSLEER. With 0 bases removed from V and 8 bases from J, the gap between germline ends came to 10 bases. This CDR3 is 13 amino acids long. The CDR3 DNA is TGCGCCAGCAGCCAAGAAGGGTTCCACGAAGCTTTCTTT. Translated: CASSQEGFHEAFF.

The chain is built from TRBV6-2 or TRBV6-3 and TRBJ2-7; D is uncertain. Trimming stripped 8 bases from V and 1 base from J, with 6 bases between. CDR1 MNHEY and CDR2 SVGEGT come from the germline V gene. The CDR3 totals 11 residues. This CDR3 reads CASGRSYEQYF. The CDR3 bases are TGTGCCAGCGGCAGATCCTACGAGCAGTACTTC.

This clonotype was detected many times. CDR3 nucleotide sequence: TGTGCCAGCAGCTTAGCGCGGGGTACCTACGAGCAGTACTTC. Translating it yields CASSLARGTYEQYF. The V call is TRBV7-2, the J call TRBJ2-7, with D possibly being TRBD2 (6 bases). V was trimmed by 0 bases and J by 2 bases, leaving 8 bases between them. Germline V CDR1 and CDR2: SGHTA, FQGNSA. CDR3 size: 14 residues.

In its sample, this clonotype was seen a few times. The chain combines TRBV12-3 or TRBV12-4 with TRBJ2-2; D remains ambiguous. The V gene lost 6 bases and the J gene lost 0 bases, with 11 bases spanning the gap. The CDR3 loop spans 15 amino acids. CDR3 sequence (DNA): TGTGCCAGCAGCCTTACCCTGACGAACACCGGGGAGCTGTTTTTT. Protein product: CASSLTLTNTGELFF.

The V call is TRBV7-9, the J call TRBJ2-7; D unresolved. Germline loops: CDR1 SEHNR, CDR2 FQNEAQ (reference sequence). Trimming removed 1 base at V and 3 bases at J, with 13 bases between. The CDR3 is 15 amino acids. CDR3 sequence: CASSLGYGAVYEQYF. In DNA form, the CDR3 reads TGTGCCAGCAGCTTAGGCTATGGTGCGGTCTACGAGCAGTACTTC.

The J gene is TRBJ2-7, the V gene TRBV7-2, with TRBD2 identical over 7 bases. This CDR3 comprises 13 residues. Looked up from germline, CDR1 is SGHTA and CDR2 is FQGNSA. V was pared by 2 bases and J by 5 bases, with 3 bases of the junction left unmatched. In DNA form, the CDR3 reads TGTGCCAGCAGCTTACCGGGACTAAACGAGCAGTACTTC. Protein product: CASSLPGLNEQYF.

This clonotype was seen repeatedly, ten times or more. The chain recombines TRBV5-1 with TRBJ1-1; D unresolved. V was trimmed by 4 bases and J by 0 bases, leaving 13 bases between them. Germline loops: CDR1 SGHRS, CDR2 YFSETQ. This CDR3 has 15 residues. The CDR3 is CASSPGVAVNTEAFF. The CDR3 coding sequence is TGCGCCAGCAGCCCGGGTGTCGCGGTGAACACTGAAGCTTTCTTT.

The chain combines TRBV5-1 with TRBJ2-2; maybe TRBD1 (6 bases). CDR3 length: 14 residues. The germline V gene encodes CDR1 SGHRS and CDR2 YFSETQ. V shed 0 bases and J shed 10 bases, with 13 bases lying between them. The CDR3 here is CASSLGTGYEELFF. The CDR3 DNA reads as TGCGCCAGCAGCTTGGGTACAGGGTACGAGGAGCTGTTTTTT. Drawing the rest from reference TRBV5-1 and TRBJ2-2, the complete variable domain is KAGVTQTPRYLIKTRGQQVTLSCSPISGHRSVSWYQQTPGQGLQFLFEYFSETQRNKGNFPGRFSGRQFSNSRSEMNVSTLELGDSALYLCASSLGTGYEELFFGEGSRLTVL.

This clonotype was seen only a few times. The chain combines TRBV7-9 with TRBJ1-2; D unresolved. This CDR3 is 13 amino acids long. Germline loops: CDR1 SEHNR, CDR2 FQNEAQ (reference sequence). The V gene lost 5 bases and the J gene lost 8 bases, with 15 bases spanning the gap. In DNA, the CDR3 is TGTGCCAGCAGCCCCCGGTCAGGTTGGGGCTACACCTTC. Translating gives CASSPRSGWGYTF.

This clonotype was seen only a few times. The rearrangement uses TRBV30 and TRBJ2-7; D may be TRBD1 (5 bases). Trimming cost V 2 bases and J 0 bases, with 11 bases left between them. The CDR3 is 14 residues long. The V gene's germline CDR1 is GTSNPN and CDR2 SVGIG (reference sequence). The CDR3: CAWSTTGISYEQYF. The CDR3 nucleotides are TGTGCCTGGAGTACCACAGGCATCTCCTACGAGCAGTACTTC.

The gene calls are TRBV28 and TRBJ2-3; the D is unclear. CDR1 is MDHEN and CDR2 is SYDVKM in the germline V gene. V lost 3 bases to trimming and J lost 0 bases, with 13 bases between them. The CDR3 is 16 amino acids. In DNA form, the CDR3 reads TGTGCCAGCAGTTTCGGACCCAGATTTAGCACAGATACGCAGTATTTT. It codes for CASSFGPRFSTDTQYF.

This clonotype was seen more than once but under ten times. V gene TRBV2 combines with J gene TRBJ2-7; possible D gene TRBD2, 5 bases. There are 14 residues in the CDR3. Germline V gene lookup returns CDR1 SNHLY and CDR2 FYNNEI. The V gene lost 2 bases and the J gene lost 2 bases, with 10 bases spanning the gap. The DNA for the CDR3 is TGTGCCAGCAGTGAAAAGCGGCAAGCCTACGAGCAGTACTTC. This sequence encodes CASSEKRQAYEQYF. Drawing the rest from reference TRBV2 and TRBJ2-7, the complete variable domain is EPEVTQTPSHQVTQMGQEVILRCVPISNHLYFYWYRQILGQKVEFLVSFYNNEISEKSEIFDDQFSVERPDGSNFTLKIRSTKLEDSAMYFCASSEKRQAYEQYFGPGTRLTVT.

This clonotype was seen more than once but under ten times. This rearrangement joins TRBV6-1 to TRBJ2-1; TRBD1 or TRBD2 may be the D gene (6 bases each). The CDR3 is 16 amino acids. Deletions cut 6 bases from V and 0 bases from J, with 15 bases between. In germline, CDR1 is MNHNS, CDR2 SASEGT. The CDR3 DNA reads as TGTGCCAGCAGGGAGGGGGGATCAAGCTCCTACAATGAGCAGTTCTTC. Protein: CASREGGSSSYNEQFF.

The V call is TRBV10-2, the J call TRBJ2-7, with TRBD1 matching 10 bases. The CDR3 is made up of 15 amino acids. The J segment lost 9 bases and the V segment lost 3 bases, leaving 11 bases of the junction unmatched. From germline, CDR1 is WSHSY and CDR2 SAAADI. The CDR3 coding sequence is TGCGCCAGCAGTGAAATCCGGGACAGGGGATATGGGCAGTACTTC. It translates to CASSEIRDRGYGQYF.

V gene TRBV20-1 combines with J gene TRBJ2-5, with 7 bases that match TRBD1. CDR1 and CDR2 (germline): DFQATT, SNEGSKA (reference sequence). This CDR3 is 15 amino acids long. The V and J ends lost 3 bases and 3 bases, in that order; junction bases with no gene match: 10. CDR3 sequence reads: CSASILGGEEETQYF. As DNA, the CDR3 is TGCAGTGCTAGCATTTTAGGGGGCGAGGAAGAGACCCAGTACTTC.

Only a few counts were recorded for this clonotype. The genes are TRBV11-2 and TRBJ1-2; 9 nucleotides line up with TRBD1. This CDR3 is 20 amino acids long. Germline CDR1 and CDR2: SGHAT and FQNNGV. Losses at the gene ends were 7 bases for V and 0 bases for J; bases not matched to a gene: 21. The CDR3 sequence is CASTLGTGTIRTVANYGYTF. The CDR3 DNA sequence: TGTGCCAGCACCCTAGGGACAGGGACTATTCGCACCGTGGCTAACTATGGCTACACCTTC. Full variable domain (rest looked up from reference TRBV11-2 and TRBJ1-2): EAGVAQSPRYKIIEKRQSVAFWCNPISGHATLYWYQQILGQGPKLLIQFQNNGVVDDSQLPKDRFSAERLKGVDSTLKIQPAKLEDSAVYLCASTLGTGTIRTVANYGYTFGSGTRLTVV.

This clonotype was seen only a few times. This chain connects TRBV10-3 to TRBJ2-1; 11 nucleotides align to TRBD2. This CDR3 region has 14 residues. Germline V gene data show CDR1 as ENHRY and CDR2 as SYGVKD. J lost 7 bases, V lost 7 bases, and 6 bases had no gene match. The CDR3 DNA reads TGTGCCATCATGACTAGCGGGACTAGGAATGAGCAGTTCTTC. As protein: CAIMTSGTRNEQFF.